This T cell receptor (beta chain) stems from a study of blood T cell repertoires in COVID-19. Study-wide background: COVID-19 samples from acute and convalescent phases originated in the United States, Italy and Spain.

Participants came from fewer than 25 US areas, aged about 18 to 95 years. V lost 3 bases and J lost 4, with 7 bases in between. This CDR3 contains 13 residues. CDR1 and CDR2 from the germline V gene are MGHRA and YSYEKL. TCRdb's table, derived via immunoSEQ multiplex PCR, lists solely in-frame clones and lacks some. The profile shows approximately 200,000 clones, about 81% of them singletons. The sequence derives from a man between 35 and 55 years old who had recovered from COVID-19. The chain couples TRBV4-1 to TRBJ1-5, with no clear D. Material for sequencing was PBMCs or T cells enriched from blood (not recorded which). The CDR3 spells CASSQGRNQPQHF. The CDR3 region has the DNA TGCGCCAGCAGCCAGGGCCGAAATCAGCCCCAGCATTTT.